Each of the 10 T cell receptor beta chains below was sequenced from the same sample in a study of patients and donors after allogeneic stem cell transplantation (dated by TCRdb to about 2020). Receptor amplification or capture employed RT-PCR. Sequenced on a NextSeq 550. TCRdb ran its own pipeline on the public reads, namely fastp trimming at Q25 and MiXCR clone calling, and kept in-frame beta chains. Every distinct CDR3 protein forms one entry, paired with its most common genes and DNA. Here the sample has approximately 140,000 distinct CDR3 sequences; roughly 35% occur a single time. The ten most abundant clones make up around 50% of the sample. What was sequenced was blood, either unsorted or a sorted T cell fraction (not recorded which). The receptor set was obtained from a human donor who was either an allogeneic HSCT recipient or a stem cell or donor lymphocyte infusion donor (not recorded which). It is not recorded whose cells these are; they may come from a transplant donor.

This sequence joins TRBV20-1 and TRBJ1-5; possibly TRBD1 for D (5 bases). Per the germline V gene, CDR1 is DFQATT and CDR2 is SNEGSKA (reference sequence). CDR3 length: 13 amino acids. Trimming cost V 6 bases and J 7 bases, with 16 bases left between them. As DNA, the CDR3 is TGCAGTGCAAGACGGAGGGGCGAGCAGCCCCAGCATTTT. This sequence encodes CSARRRGEQPQHF.

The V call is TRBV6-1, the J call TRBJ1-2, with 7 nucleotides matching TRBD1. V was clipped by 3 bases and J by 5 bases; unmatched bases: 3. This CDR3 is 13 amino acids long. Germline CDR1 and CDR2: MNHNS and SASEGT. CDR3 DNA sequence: TGTGCCAGCAGTGAGACAGGGAGTTATGGCTACACCTTC. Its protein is CASSETGSYGYTF.

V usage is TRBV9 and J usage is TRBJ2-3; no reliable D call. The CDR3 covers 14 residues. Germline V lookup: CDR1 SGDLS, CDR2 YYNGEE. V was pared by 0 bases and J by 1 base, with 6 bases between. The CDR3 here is CASSVGRGTDTQYF. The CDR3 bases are TGTGCCAGCAGCGTAGGTAGGGGCACAGATACGCAGTATTTT.

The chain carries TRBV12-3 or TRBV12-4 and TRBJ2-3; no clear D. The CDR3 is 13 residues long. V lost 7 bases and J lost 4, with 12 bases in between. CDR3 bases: TGTGCCAGCACCACCGGTATCCCAGATACGCAGTATTTT. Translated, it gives CASTTGIPDTQYF.

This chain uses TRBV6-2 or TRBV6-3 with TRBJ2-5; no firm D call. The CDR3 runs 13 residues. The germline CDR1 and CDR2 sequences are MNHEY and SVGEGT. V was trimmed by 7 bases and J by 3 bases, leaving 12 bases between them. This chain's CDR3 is CASKFDLEETQYF. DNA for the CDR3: TGTGCCAGCAAATTTGACCTGGAAGAGACCCAGTACTTC.

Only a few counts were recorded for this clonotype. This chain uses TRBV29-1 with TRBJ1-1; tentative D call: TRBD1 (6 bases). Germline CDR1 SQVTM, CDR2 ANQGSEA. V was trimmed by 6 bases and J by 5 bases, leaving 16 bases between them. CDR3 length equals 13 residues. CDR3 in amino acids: CSVTPQGWTEAFF. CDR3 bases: TGCAGCGTCACGCCCCAGGGGTGGACTGAAGCTTTCTTT.

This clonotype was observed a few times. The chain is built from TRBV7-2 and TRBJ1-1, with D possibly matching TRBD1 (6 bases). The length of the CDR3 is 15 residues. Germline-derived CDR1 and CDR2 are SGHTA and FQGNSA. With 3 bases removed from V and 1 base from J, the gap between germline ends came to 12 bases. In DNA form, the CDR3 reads TGTGCCAGCAGCTTCCGACAGGAGGGGAACACTGAAGCTTTCTTT. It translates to CASSFRQEGNTEAFF.

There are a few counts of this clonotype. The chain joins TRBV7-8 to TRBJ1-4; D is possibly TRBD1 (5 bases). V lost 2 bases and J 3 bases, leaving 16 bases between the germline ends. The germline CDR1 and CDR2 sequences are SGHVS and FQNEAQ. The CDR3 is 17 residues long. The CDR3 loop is CASSLLSPAGPNEKLFF. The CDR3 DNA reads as TGTGCCAGCAGCTTACTTTCTCCGGCAGGGCCTAATGAAAAACTGTTTTTT.

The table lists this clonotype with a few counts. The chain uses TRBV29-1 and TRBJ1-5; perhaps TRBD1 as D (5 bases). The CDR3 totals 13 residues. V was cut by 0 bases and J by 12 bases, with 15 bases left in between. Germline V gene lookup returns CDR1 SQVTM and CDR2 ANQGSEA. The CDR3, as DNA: TGCAGCGTTGAAGAGGGGGGATCTAGCCTCCAGCATTTT. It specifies CSVEEGGSSLQHF.

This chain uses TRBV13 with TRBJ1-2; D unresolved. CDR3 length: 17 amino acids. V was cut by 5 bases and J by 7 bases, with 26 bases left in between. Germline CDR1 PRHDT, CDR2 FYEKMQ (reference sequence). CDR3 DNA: TGTGCCAGCAGCCCCCCACTATCAATCGGAGAGGGTGGTGGCTACACCTTC. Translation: CASSPPLSIGEGGGYTF.